The entry below describes one TCR beta chain. The sample originates from a study of T cell responses to AZD1222 COVID-19 vaccine. The CDR3 is made up of 13 amino acids. Germline loops: CDR1 KGHSH, CDR2 LQKENI. The V gene lost 2 bases and the J gene lost 3 bases, with 7 bases spanning the gap. TCRdb's copy holds only in-frame clones and misses some; the assay was immunoSEQ multiplex PCR. The data hold tens of thousands of clones, with roughly nine tenths observed a single time. This receptor was obtained from an adult in good health. Here the sequenced sample was peripheral blood, taken on day 0 of AZD1222 vaccination. The chain links TRBV18 to TRBJ2-5; D uncertain. The DNA for the CDR3 is TGTGCCAGCTCACCAGGCATTGAAGAGACCCAGTACTTC. The encoded protein is CASSPGIEETQYF.